This T cell receptor beta chain is drawn from a study of cytomegalovirus exposure and HLA in healthy donors. Overall study results and limits: Common viral pathogens (according to a later analysis) appeared linked to several of the most significant clusters. Later genetic work tied a missense DCLRE1C variant to beta-chain V and J trimming.

Turning to this clone: Its antigen is not known.

This CDR3 comprises 11 residues. Trimming pared 3 bases from V and 6 bases from J, leaving 6 bases between. Germline V gives CDR1 MNHNY, CDR2 SVGAGI (reference sequence). Donors were ostensibly healthy at sampling, although undocumented immune exposures were probable. PCR employed 60 Vbeta and 13 Jbeta primers. Assay used: immunoSEQ multiplex PCR; TCRdb lists only in-frame clones, some missing. The table includes about 73,000 clones, 60% to 85% detected once. This clonotype was obtained from a man between 65 and 80 years old in good health and CMV-seronegative. The gene calls are TRBV6-6 and TRBJ2-7, with D uncertain. The sample comprised PBMCs. CDR3 residues: CASSYGPEQYF. For the CDR3, the DNA is TGTGCCAGCAGTTATGGGCCCGAGCAGTACTTC.